This T cell receptor beta chain was profiled in a study of glioma-infiltrating T cells. Study results and limitations: A blood CDR3 motif signature was depleted in highly divergent patients.

TCR alpha and beta CDR3 regions were amplified from RNA using iRepertoire nested multiplex PCR. TCRdb ran MiXCR on the multiplex PCR reads and lists one entry per CDR3 protein. This sample carries a few hundred thousand distinct CDR3 sequences, roughly two fifths of them seen once, and the ten largest clones take around 12%. As regards this clonotype: Its specificity is not known.

The V gene end was trimmed by 5 bases and the J gene end by 10 bases; junction bases not matched to a gene: 4. This CDR3 is built from 12 residues. Germline V lookup: CDR1 SEHNR, CDR2 FQNEAQ (reference sequence). The sequence was collected from a human donor with low-grade glioma or glioblastoma, undergoing nonglioma brain surgery, or in good health (not recorded which). The sequenced sample was glioma tissue, nonneoplastic brain tissue, or PBMCs (not recorded which). The chain uses TRBV7-9 and TRBJ2-1, with 8 bases fitting TRBD2. This CDR3 is CASSLGLGEQFF. CDR3 DNA: TGTGCCAGCAGCCTGGGACTAGGGGAGCAGTTCTTC. Using reference TRBV7-9 and TRBJ2-1 for the parts outside the CDR3, the full variable domain is DTGVSQNPRHKITKRGQNVTFRCDPISEHNRLYWYRQTLGQGPEFLTYFQNEAQLEKSRLLSDRFSAERPKGSFSTLEIQRTEQGDSAMYLCASSLGLGEQFFGPGTRLTVL.